The 16 T cell receptor beta chains listed next were all sequenced from one sample in a study of blood T cell repertoires in COVID-19. Assay used: immunoSEQ multiplex PCR; TCRdb lists only in-frame clones, some missing. The sample records hundreds of thousands of clones, roughly 83% being singletons. The sequenced sample was peripheral blood. The receptors stem from an elderly man with acute or convalescent COVID-19.

This chain connects TRBV4-1 to TRBJ1-4, with D possibly matching TRBD1 (6 bases). Germline CDR1 is MGHRA and CDR2 is YSYEKL. The CDR3 runs to 13 residues. Trimming stripped 3 bases from V and 7 bases from J, with 9 bases between. In DNA, the CDR3 is TGCGCCAGCAGCCAGGGGGGGCGTGAAAAACTGTTTTTT. Protein: CASSQGGREKLFF.

The chain recombines TRBV7-9 with TRBJ1-2, with 10 bases aligning to TRBD1. The V gene end was trimmed by 2 bases and the J gene end by 2 bases; junction bases not matched to a gene: 8. The length of the CDR3 is 17 residues. Germline CDR1 SEHNR, CDR2 FQNEAQ (reference sequence). The CDR3 DNA sequence: TGTGCCAGCAGCTTAACAGCCGGGACAGGGGCCAACTATGGCTACACCTTC. It translates to CASSLTAGTGANYGYTF.

The gene calls are TRBV12-3 or TRBV12-4 and TRBJ1-2, with D hard to call. V dropped 3 bases and J dropped 3 bases, with 8 bases sitting between them. The CDR3 covers 13 residues. The CDR3 DNA is TGTGCCAGCAGTTTCCAGGTTCACTATGGCTACACCTTC. Its protein product is CASSFQVHYGYTF.

CDR3 loop: CASSLYGDQPQHF. CDR3 sequence (DNA): TGTGCCAGCAGTTTGTACGGAGATCAGCCCCAGCATTTT. The rearrangement uses TRBV12-3 or TRBV12-4 and TRBJ1-5; D is undetermined. CDR3 length: 13 amino acids. Deletions cut 3 bases from V and 5 bases from J, with 8 bases between.

The chain joins TRBV18 to TRBJ2-7, with D tentatively TRBD1 (5 bases). Trimming pared 3 bases from V and 5 bases from J, leaving 14 bases between. The germline gives CDR1 KGHSH, CDR2 LQKENI. CDR3 length equals 14 residues. The CDR3 DNA reads TGTGCCAGCTCACCCCCGGCAGGGCTCCACGAGCAGTACTTC. The encoded protein is CASSPPAGLHEQYF.

This rearrangement joins TRBV12-3 or TRBV12-4 to TRBJ2-7; D not certain. The V gene lost 1 base and the J gene lost 6 bases, with 7 bases spanning the gap. The CDR3 runs 12 residues. CDR3 DNA: TGTGCCAGCAGTTTAGGAGCGTTCGAGCAGTACTTC. Its protein product is CASSLGAFEQYF.

The chain joins TRBV7-8 to TRBJ1-6, with D tentatively TRBD1 (6 bases). There are 19 residues in the CDR3. V dropped 5 bases and J dropped 2 bases, with 22 bases sitting between them. The germline V gene encodes CDR1 SGHVS and CDR2 FQNEAQ. CDR3 sequence: CASSPWGLESGTYNSPLHF. For the CDR3, the DNA is TGTGCCAGCAGCCCCTGGGGGCTGGAATCGGGCACCTATAATTCACCCCTCCACTTT. The complete variable domain, with remaining parts taken from reference TRBV7-8 and TRBJ1-6, reads GAGVSQSPRYKVAKRGQDVALRCDPISGHVSLFWYQQALGQGPEFLTYFQNEAQLDKSGLPSDRFFAERPEGSVSTLKIQRTQQEDSAVYLCASSPWGLESGTYNSPLHFGNGTRLTVT.

V is TRBV6-2 or TRBV6-3 and J is TRBJ2-3; 16 nucleotides agree with TRBD2. Germline-derived CDR1 and CDR2 are MNHEY and SVGEGT. The trim removed 4 bases at V and 1 base at J, leaving 5 bases unmatched. This CDR3 is 18 amino acids long. The CDR3 DNA follows: TGTGCCAGCAGTTTGGGACTAGCGGGAGGGCCGGGCACAGATACGCAGTATTTT. This codes for CASSLGLAGGPGTDTQYF.

This rearrangement joins TRBV5-6 to TRBJ2-3; 8 bases match TRBD1. V shed 5 bases, J shed 2 bases, and the junction held 10 bases outside the gene matches. The V gene's germline CDR1 is SGHDT and CDR2 YYEEEE. The length of the CDR3 is 16 residues. The CDR3 loop reads CASRYRGWYDTDTQYF. The CDR3 coding sequence is TGTGCCAGCAGATACAGGGGGTGGTATGACACAGATACGCAGTATTTT.

This rearrangement joins TRBV7-9 to TRBJ2-2, with D perhaps TRBD1 (5 bases). Trimming stripped 2 bases from V and 5 bases from J, with 6 bases between. Germline V gives CDR1 SEHNR, CDR2 FQNEAQ (reference sequence). CDR3 length: 13 amino acids. CDR3 protein: CASSLQGTGELFF. The CDR3 DNA follows: TGTGCCAGCAGCTTACAGGGAACCGGGGAGCTGTTTTTT.

V gene TRBV7-9 combines with J gene TRBJ1-4; D not certain. V was shortened by 3 bases and J by 3 bases, with 17 bases between the two germline ends. This CDR3 comprises 17 residues. Germline CDR1 is SEHNR and CDR2 is FQNEAQ (reference sequence). CDR3 amino acids: CASSFQEALLPNEKLFF. In nucleotides, the CDR3 is TGTGCCAGCAGCTTTCAGGAGGCCTTACTCCCTAATGAAAAACTGTTTTTT.

This clone was seen a few times. This rearrangement joins TRBV2 to TRBJ1-2, with D unclear. The CDR3 totals 12 residues. Between the trimmed V and J ends, which lost 7 bases and 2 bases, there was a span of 8 bases. Looked up from germline, CDR1 is SNHLY and CDR2 is FYNNEI. The DNA of the CDR3 is TGTGCCAGCACCCCGGAGAACTATGGCTACACCTTC. Protein sequence: CASTPENYGYTF. Full variable domain (outside the CDR3, taken from reference TRBV2 and TRBJ1-2): EPEVTQTPSHQVTQMGQEVILRCVPISNHLYFYWYRQILGQKVEFLVSFYNNEISEKSEIFDDQFSVERPDGSNFTLKIRSTKLEDSAMYFCASTPENYGYTFGSGTRLTVV.

This clone has a handful of counts. The V call is TRBV27, the J call TRBJ1-2; a possible D gene is TRBD1 (5 bases). Germline V gene data show CDR1 as MNHEY and CDR2 as SMNVEV (reference sequence). The CDR3 length is 13 residues. The V end was cut by 10 bases, the J end by 8 bases, with 20 bases between. In nucleotides, the CDR3 is TGTGCCACCCGGGCTGTCAACCGACAGGGCTACACCTTC. As protein: CATRAVNRQGYTF.

This sequence joins TRBV21-1 and TRBJ1-5; TRBD1 was called by the table and not checked on the DNA. TRBV21-1 is reported as a pseudogene. CDR3 length: 15 residues. The CDR3 DNA reads TGTGCCAGCTCCTCGGACAGGGGAAAGCCAGGACCCCAGCATTTT. It translates to CASSSDRGKPGPQHF.

V is TRBV4-1 and J is TRBJ2-2, with D uncertain. V lost 0 bases, J lost 6 bases, and 11 bases lay in between. The CDR3 has 15 amino acids. In germline, CDR1 is MGHRA, CDR2 YSYEKL. In DNA, the CDR3 is TGCGCCAGCAGCCAAGACTCCCTTGGCTCCGGGGAGCTGTTTTTT. Amino acids: CASSQDSLGSGELFF.

The V gene is TRBV28, the J gene TRBJ1-2; D is uncertain. The CDR3 runs to 14 residues. Germline CDR1 reads MDHEN; CDR2 reads SYDVKM. V was pared by 6 bases and J by 8 bases, with 19 bases between. The chain's CDR3 is CASRFRPDSPGYTF. CDR3 nucleotide sequence: TGTGCCAGCAGGTTCCGACCGGACTCCCCCGGCTACACCTTC.